This TCR beta chain was identified in a study of post-analysis software for immune sequencing data. Findings of the study overall: Controls showed significantly higher normalized Chao1 diversity than did multiple sclerosis patients.

Included in the TCR beta cDNA libraries were unique molecular identifiers. It was from about 1 to 10 million T cells that roughly 0.5 million cDNA molecules came. Each CDR3 protein gets one entry after TCRdb re-called the PCR reads with MiXCR. The data hold approximately 400,000 distinct CDR3 sequences, with approximately 38% observed a single time. To note about this clonotype: Its antigen remains unidentified.

The source of this sequence is a girl aged 10 to 17 with multiple sclerosis. The sequenced sample consisted of blood.

This chain's CDR3 is CASRVTAVNEQFF. The CDR3 DNA reads as TGTGCCAGCAGGGTGACGGCGGTCAATGAGCAGTTCTTC. The chain is built from TRBV2 and TRBJ2-1; D uncertain. Trimming left V 6 bases short and J 6 bases short, with 12 bases between. This CDR3 is built from 13 residues. Germline lookup yields CDR1 SNHLY and CDR2 FYNNEI.